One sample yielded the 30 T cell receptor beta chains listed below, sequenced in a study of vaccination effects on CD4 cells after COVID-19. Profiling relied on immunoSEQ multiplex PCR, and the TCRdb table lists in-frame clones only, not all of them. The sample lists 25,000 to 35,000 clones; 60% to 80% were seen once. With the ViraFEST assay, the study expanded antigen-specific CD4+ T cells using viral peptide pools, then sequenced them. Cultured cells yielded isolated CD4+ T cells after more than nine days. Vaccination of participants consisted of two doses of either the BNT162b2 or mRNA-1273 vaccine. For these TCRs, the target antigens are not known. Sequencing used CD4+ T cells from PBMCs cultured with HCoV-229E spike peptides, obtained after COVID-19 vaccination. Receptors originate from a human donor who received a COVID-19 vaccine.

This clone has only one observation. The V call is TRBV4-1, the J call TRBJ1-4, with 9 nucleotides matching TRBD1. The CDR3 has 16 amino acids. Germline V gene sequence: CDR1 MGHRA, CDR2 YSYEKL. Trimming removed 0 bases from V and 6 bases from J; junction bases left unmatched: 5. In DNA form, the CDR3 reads TGCGCCAGCAGCCAAGATTACAGGGGGCGCGATGAAAAACTGTTTTTT. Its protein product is CASSQDYRGRDEKLFF.

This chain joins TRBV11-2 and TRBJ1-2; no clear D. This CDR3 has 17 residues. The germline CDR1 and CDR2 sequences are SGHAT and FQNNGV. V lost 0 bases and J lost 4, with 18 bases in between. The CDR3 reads CASSLDHYTHNPYGYTF. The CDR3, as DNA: TGTGCCAGCAGCTTAGATCACTACACTCATAACCCCTATGGCTACACCTTC. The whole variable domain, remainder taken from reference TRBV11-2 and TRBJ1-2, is EAGVAQSPRYKIIEKRQSVAFWCNPISGHATLYWYQQILGQGPKLLIQFQNNGVVDDSQLPKDRFSAERLKGVDSTLKIQPAKLEDSAVYLCASSLDHYTHNPYGYTFGSGTRLTVV.

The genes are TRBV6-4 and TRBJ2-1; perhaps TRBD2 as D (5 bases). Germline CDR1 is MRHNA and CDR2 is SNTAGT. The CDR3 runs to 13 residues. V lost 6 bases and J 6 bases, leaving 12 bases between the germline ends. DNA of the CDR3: TGTGCCAGCAGGAAGACCGGGGTCAATGAGCAGTTCTTC. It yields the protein CASRKTGVNEQFF.

CDR3 sequence reads: CASSSGQGSTEAFF. The DNA for the CDR3 is TGTGCCAGCAGTTCGGGACAAGGGAGCACTGAAGCTTTCTTT. The V gene is TRBV6-5, the J gene TRBJ1-1; tentatively, D is TRBD1 (6 bases). This CDR3 is 14 amino acids long. Trimming removed 4 bases at V and 4 bases at J, with 13 bases between. Germline loops: CDR1 MNHEY, CDR2 SVGAGI.

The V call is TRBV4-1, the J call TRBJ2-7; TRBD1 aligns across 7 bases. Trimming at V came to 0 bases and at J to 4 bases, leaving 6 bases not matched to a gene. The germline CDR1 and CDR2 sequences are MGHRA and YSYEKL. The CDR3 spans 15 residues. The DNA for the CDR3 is TGCGCCAGCAGCCAAGATTTGGGCAGGGGGTACGAGCAGTACTTC. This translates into CASSQDLGRGYEQYF.

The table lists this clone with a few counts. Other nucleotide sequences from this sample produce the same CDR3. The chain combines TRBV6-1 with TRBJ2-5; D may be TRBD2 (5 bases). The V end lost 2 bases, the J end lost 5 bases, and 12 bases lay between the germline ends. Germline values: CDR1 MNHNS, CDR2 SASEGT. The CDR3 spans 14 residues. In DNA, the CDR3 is TGTGCCAGCAGTGAAACGGGGATTGGGGAGACCCAGTACTTC. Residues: CASSETGIGETQYF.

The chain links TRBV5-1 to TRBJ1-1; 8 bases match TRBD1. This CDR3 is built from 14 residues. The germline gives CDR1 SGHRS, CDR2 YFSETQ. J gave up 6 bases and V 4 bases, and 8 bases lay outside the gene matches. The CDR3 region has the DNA TGCGCCAGCAGCCCGAGGACAGGGACGCCTGAAGCTTTCTTT. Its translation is CASSPRTGTPEAFF.

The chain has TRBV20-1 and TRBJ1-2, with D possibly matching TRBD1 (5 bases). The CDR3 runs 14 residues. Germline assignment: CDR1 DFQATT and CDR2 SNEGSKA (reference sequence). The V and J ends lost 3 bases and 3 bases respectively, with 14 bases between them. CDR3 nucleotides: TGCAGTGCTAGTCCCGCCCAGGGCCACTATGGCTACACCTTC. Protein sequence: CSASPAQGHYGYTF.

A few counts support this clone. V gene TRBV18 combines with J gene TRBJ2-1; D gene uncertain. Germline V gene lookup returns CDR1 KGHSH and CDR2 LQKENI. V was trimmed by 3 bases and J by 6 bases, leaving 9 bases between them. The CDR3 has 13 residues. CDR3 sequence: CASSPQTGNEQFF. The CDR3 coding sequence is TGTGCCAGCTCACCCCAGACTGGCAATGAGCAGTTCTTC.

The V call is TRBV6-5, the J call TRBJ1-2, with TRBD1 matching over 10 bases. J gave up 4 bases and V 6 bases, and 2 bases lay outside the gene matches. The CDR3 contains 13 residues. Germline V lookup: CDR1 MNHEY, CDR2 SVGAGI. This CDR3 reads CASRRTGGYGYTF. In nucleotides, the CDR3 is TGTGCCAGCAGACGGACAGGGGGCTATGGCTACACCTTC.

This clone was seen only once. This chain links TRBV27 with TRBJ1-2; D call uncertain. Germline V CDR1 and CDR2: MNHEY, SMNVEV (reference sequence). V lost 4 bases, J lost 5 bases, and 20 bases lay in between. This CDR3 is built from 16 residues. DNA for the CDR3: TGTGCCAGCAGTTCCCGGCCCCCACAGAAAAAGTATGGCTACACCTTC. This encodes CASSSRPPQKKYGYTF.

In nucleotides, the CDR3 is TGCAGCGTTGGGCTAGCCACAATCTCTGGAAACACCATATATTTT. Residues: CSVGLATISGNTIYF. The gene calls are TRBV29-1 and TRBJ1-3; D not certain. The length of the CDR3 is 15 residues. Trimming stripped 4 bases from V and 0 bases from J, with 13 bases between. Germline assignment: CDR1 SQVTM and CDR2 ANQGSEA.

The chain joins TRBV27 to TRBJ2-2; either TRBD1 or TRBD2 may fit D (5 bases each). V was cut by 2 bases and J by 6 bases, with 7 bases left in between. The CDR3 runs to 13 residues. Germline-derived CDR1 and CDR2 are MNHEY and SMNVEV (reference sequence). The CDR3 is CASSLRGAGELFF. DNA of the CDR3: TGTGCCAGCAGTTTAAGAGGGGCCGGGGAGCTGTTTTTT.

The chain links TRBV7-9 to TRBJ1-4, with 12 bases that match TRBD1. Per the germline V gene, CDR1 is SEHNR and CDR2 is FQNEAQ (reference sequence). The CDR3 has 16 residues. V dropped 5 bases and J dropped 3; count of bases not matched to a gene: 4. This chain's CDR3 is CASSPGQGAANEKLFF. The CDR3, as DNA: TGTGCCAGCAGCCCGGGACAGGGGGCGGCTAATGAAAAACTGTTTTTT.

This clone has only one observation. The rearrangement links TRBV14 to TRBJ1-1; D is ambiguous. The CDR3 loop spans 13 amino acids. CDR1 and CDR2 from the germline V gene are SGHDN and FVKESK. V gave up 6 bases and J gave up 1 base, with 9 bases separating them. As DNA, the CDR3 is TGTGCCAGCAGTCACACCGCGAACACTGAAGCTTTCTTT. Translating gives CASSHTANTEAFF.

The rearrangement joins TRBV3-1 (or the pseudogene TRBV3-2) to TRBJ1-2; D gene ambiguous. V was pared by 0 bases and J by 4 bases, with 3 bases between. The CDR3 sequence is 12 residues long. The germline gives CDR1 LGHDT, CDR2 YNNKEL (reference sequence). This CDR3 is CASSQDTYGYTF. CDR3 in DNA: TGTGCCAGCAGCCAAGATACCTATGGCTACACCTTC.

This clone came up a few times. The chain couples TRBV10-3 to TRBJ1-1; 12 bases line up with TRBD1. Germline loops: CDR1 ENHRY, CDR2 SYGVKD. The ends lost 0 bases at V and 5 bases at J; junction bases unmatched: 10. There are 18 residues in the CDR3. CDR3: CAISESPGTGGARTEAFF. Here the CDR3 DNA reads TGTGCCATCAGTGAGTCCCCCGGGACAGGGGGCGCGCGTACTGAAGCTTTCTTT.

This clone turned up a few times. CDR3 bases: TGTGCCTGGAGTGTACTGGACACAGATACGCAGTATTTT. Its translation: CAWSVLDTDTQYF. V usage is TRBV30 and J usage is TRBJ2-3; D not resolved. Between the trimmed V and J ends, which lost 0 bases and 2 bases, there was a span of 6 bases. This CDR3 region has 13 residues. Germline assignment: CDR1 GTSNPN and CDR2 SVGIG (reference sequence).

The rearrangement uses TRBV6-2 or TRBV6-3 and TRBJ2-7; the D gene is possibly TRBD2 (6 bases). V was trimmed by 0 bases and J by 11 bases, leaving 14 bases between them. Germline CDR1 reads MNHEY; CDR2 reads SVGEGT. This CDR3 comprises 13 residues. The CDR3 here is CASSYSDGKREYF. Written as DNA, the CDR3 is TGTGCCAGCAGTTACTCCGACGGGAAGCGGGAGTACTTC.

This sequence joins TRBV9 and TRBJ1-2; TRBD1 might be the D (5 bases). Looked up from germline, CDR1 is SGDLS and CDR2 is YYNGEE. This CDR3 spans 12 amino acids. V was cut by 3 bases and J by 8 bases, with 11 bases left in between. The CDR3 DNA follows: TGTGCCAGCAGCGGGGGGAGGCTGGGCTACACCTTC. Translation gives CASSGGRLGYTF.

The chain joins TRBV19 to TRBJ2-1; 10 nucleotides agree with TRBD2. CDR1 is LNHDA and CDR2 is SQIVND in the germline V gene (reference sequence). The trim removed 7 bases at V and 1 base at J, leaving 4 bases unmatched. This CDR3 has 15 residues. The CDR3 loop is CASTVAGGSYNEQFF. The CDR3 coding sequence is TGTGCCAGTACTGTAGCGGGAGGTTCCTACAATGAGCAGTTCTTC.

As DNA, the CDR3 is TGTGCCAGCAGTGAAGGGACAGGGGGGAACACTGAAGCTTTCTTT. Its protein product is CASSEGTGGNTEAFF. The J gene is TRBJ1-1, the V gene TRBV25-1; 11 bases are a match to TRBD1. Germline CDR1 and CDR2: MGHDK and SYGVNS. J lost 1 base, V lost 2 bases, and 0 bases had no gene match. This CDR3 has 15 residues.

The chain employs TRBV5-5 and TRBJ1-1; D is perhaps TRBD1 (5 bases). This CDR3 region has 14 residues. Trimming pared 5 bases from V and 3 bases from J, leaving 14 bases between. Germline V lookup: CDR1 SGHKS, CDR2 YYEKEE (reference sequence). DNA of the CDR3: TGTGCCAGCAGGCGAATCGCGGGGGACACTGAAGCTTTCTTT. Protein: CASRRIAGDTEAFF.

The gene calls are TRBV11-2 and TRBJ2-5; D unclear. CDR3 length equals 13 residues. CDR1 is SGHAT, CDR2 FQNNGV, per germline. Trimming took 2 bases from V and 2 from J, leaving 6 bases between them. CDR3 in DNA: TGTGCCAGCAGCTTAACGTCGCAAGAGACCCAGTACTTC. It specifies CASSLTSQETQYF. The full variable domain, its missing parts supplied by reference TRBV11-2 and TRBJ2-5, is EAGVAQSPRYKIIEKRQSVAFWCNPISGHATLYWYQQILGQGPKLLIQFQNNGVVDDSQLPKDRFSAERLKGVDSTLKIQPAKLEDSAVYLCASSLTSQETQYFGPGTRLLVL.

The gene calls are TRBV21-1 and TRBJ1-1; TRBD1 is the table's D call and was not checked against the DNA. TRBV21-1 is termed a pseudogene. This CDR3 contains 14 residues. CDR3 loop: CASSRANRNTEAFF. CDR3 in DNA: TGTGCCAGCAGCAGGGCCAACAGGAACACTGAAGCTTTCTTT.

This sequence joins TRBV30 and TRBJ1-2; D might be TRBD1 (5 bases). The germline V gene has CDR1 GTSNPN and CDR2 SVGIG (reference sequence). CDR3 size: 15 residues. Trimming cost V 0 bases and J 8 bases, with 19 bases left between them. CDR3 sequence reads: CAWSVWSFQGGGYTF. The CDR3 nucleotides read TGTGCCTGGAGTGTATGGTCTTTCCAGGGAGGCGGCTACACCTTC.

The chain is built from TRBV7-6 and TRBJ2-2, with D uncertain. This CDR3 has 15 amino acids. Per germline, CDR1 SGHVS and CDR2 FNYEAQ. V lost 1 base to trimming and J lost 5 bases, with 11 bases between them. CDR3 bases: TGTGCCAGCAGCTTAGGTTCTGCTTGGACCGGGGAGCTGTTTTTT. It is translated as CASSLGSAWTGELFF.

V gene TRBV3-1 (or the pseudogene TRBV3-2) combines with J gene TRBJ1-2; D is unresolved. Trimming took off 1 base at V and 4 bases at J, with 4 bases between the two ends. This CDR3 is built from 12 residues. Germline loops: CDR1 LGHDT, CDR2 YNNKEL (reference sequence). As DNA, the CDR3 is TGTGCCAGCAGCCAAGTCAGCTATGGCTACACCTTC. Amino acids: CASSQVSYGYTF.

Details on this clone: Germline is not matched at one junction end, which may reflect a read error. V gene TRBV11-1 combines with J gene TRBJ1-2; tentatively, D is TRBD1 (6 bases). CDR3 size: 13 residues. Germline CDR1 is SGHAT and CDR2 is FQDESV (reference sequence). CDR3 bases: TGTGCCAGCAGCCGCGAACAGGGTATAGATCCCTCATTC. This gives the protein CASSREQGIDPSF.

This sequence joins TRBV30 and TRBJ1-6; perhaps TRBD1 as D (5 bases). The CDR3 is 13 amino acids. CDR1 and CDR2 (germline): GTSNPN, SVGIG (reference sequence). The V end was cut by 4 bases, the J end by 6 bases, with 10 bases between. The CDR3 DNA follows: TGTGCCTGGACCGGGACGGGTAATTCACCCCTCCACTTT. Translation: CAWTGTGNSPLHF. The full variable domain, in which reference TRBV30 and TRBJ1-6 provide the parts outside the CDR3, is SQTIHQWPATLVQPVGSPLSLECTVEGTSNPNLYWYRQAAGRGLQLLFYSVGIGQISSEVPQNLSASRPQDRQFILSSKKLLLSDSGFYLCAWTGTGNSPLHFGNGTRLTVT.